What follows are 27 T cell receptor beta chains derived from one specimen sequenced in a study of T cells in Graves' hyperthyroidism and ophthalmopathy (dated by TCRdb to the late 2010s). The library was produced with multiplex PCR. The sample was run on an Illumina HiSeq 2000. The TCR beta CDR3 regions were amplified from RNA transcripts. The first round of RT-PCR for the TCR CDR3 was performed with the HTBI primer set and the Qiagen OneStep RT-PCR kit. The public reads were quality trimmed at Q25 with fastp and then assembled into clones with MiXCR by TCRdb, keeping productive beta chains. Every CDR3 protein is listed once, alongside the most common genes and DNA of its rows. Here the sample has a few hundred thousand distinct CDR3 sequences; 15% to 20% occur a single time. Less than 3.5% of the sample comes from the top ten. Input material: blood. These receptors all stem from a middle-aged woman with Graves' ophthalmopathy.

V usage is TRBV7-9 and J usage is TRBJ2-1; D is perhaps TRBD1 or TRBD2 (5 bases each). From germline, CDR1 is SEHNR and CDR2 FQNEAQ (reference sequence). The CDR3 contains 17 residues. V gave up 5 bases and J gave up 2 bases, with 19 bases separating them. In nucleotides, the CDR3 is TGTGCCAGCAGCCCACTTAACGGGACCGACCCCTACAATGAGCAGTTCTTC. Its translation is CASSPLNGTDPYNEQFF.

This clonotype was counted at least ten times. V and J are TRBV12-3 or TRBV12-4 and TRBJ2-3; D is ambiguous. CDR3 length: 13 amino acids. Between the trimmed V and J ends, which lost 3 bases and 8 bases, there was a span of 12 bases. The CDR3 sequence: CASSLGADRTQYF. The CDR3 DNA reads TGTGCCAGCAGTTTGGGCGCCGACCGTACGCAGTATTTT.

This clonotype was seen many times. V and J are TRBV6-2 or TRBV6-3 and TRBJ2-6, with D unclear. The CDR3 sequence is 16 residues long. V lost 6 bases and J 8 bases, leaving 20 bases between the germline ends. The germline gives CDR1 MNHEY, CDR2 SVGEGT. The CDR3 DNA is TGTGCCAGCAGACCGTCGGATCTAAGGAAGACCAACGTCCTGACTTTC. It specifies CASRPSDLRKTNVLTF.

The chain uses TRBV2 and TRBJ2-3, with 9 bases that match TRBD2. With V trimmed by 3 bases and J by 4 bases, 8 bases remained unmatched. The CDR3 has 16 residues. Germline V gives CDR1 SNHLY, CDR2 FYNNEI. CDR3 residues: CASSEGGVAGADTQYF. As DNA, the CDR3 is TGTGCCAGCAGTGAGGGGGGGGTAGCGGGAGCAGATACGCAGTATTTT. Full variable domain (missing parts from reference TRBV2 and TRBJ2-3): EPEVTQTPSHQVTQMGQEVILRCVPISNHLYFYWYRQILGQKVEFLVSFYNNEISEKSEIFDDQFSVERPDGSNFTLKIRSTKLEDSAMYFCASSEGGVAGADTQYFGPGTRLTVL.

This clonotype was observed many times. This chain links TRBV3-1 with TRBJ2-3, with D perhaps matching TRBD2 (6 bases). Trimming took off 1 base at V and 8 bases at J, with 13 bases between the two ends. The CDR3 has 14 amino acids. Germline CDR1 and CDR2: LGHDT and YNNKEL (reference sequence). CDR3 DNA: TGTGCCAGCAGCCAAGTGAATTTGGAGGGTACGCAGTATTTT. Translating it yields CASSQVNLEGTQYF.

As concerns this clonotype: This may be a read error: a much more frequent sequence differs by one nucleotide. The chain combines TRBV11-2 with TRBJ2-1; 8 nucleotides match TRBD2. V gave up 4 bases and J gave up 12 bases; unmatched junction bases: 5. CDR3 size: 12 residues. Per germline, CDR1 SGHAT and CDR2 FQNNGV. The CDR3 loop is CASSSTSVGQFF. The CDR3 nucleotides read TGTGCCAGCAGCTCGACTAGCGTTGGGCAGTTCTTC.

This clonotype has just a few counts. This chain links TRBV3-1 with TRBJ2-1; 12 bases match TRBD2. The J segment lost 9 bases and the V segment lost 0 bases, leaving 15 bases of the junction unmatched. The germline CDR1 and CDR2 sequences are LGHDT and YNNKEL (reference sequence). There are 19 residues in the CDR3. The CDR3 nucleotides read TGTGCCAGCAGCCAAGATGGCGCTAGCGGGGGGGGCCGGGGAGGTGAGCAGTTCTTC. Its translation is CASSQDGASGGGRGGEQFF.

In its sample, this clonotype was seen a few times. The gene calls are TRBV5-8 and TRBJ2-3, with D possibly TRBD2 on 6 matching bases. The CDR3 is 15 amino acids. Trimming cost V 4 bases and J 3 bases, with 15 bases left between them. Germline V gives CDR1 SGHTS, CDR2 YDEGEE. The CDR3 DNA is TGTGCCAGCAGCCCCACCGGGGGTAGGACAGATACGCAGTATTTT. This translates into CASSPTGGRTDTQYF.

At least ten counts were recorded for this clonotype. This chain joins TRBV18 and TRBJ2-7; D is possibly TRBD1 or TRBD2 (5 bases each). This CDR3 spans 16 amino acids. V was shortened by 0 bases and J by 2 bases, with 14 bases between the two germline ends. Looked up from germline, CDR1 is KGHSH and CDR2 is LQKENI. The CDR3 DNA is TGTGCCAGCTCACCACCGGGACGGACGGAGGCCTACGAGCAGTACTTC. Encoded protein: CASSPPGRTEAYEQYF.

This clonotype occurred once. This chain links TRBV4-1 with TRBJ1-2; D not certain. Trimming removed 4 bases from V and 2 bases from J, with 20 bases in between. This CDR3 region has 17 residues. Germline CDR1 and CDR2: MGHRA and YSYEKL. This CDR3 is CASSPNGHSTSNYGYTF. The CDR3 nucleotides are TGCGCCAGCAGCCCAAATGGCCACAGCACTTCCAACTATGGCTACACCTTC.

The chain uses TRBV20-1 and TRBJ2-7; D remains ambiguous. CDR1 and CDR2 (germline): DFQATT, SNEGSKA (reference sequence). Trimming left V 2 bases short and J 4 bases short, with 6 bases between. The CDR3 has 11 residues. This CDR3 is CSARSGYEQYF. The CDR3, as DNA: TGCAGTGCTAGATCCGGTTACGAGCAGTACTTC.

V usage is TRBV20-1 and J usage is TRBJ2-2; TRBD1 is a possible D gene (6 bases). The CDR3 spans 13 residues. CDR1 and CDR2 from the germline V gene are DFQATT and SNEGSKA (reference sequence). Trimming took 5 bases from V and 6 from J, leaving 13 bases between them. The CDR3 nucleotides read TGCAGTGCTCCACAGGGTTTAGCCGGGGAGCTGTTTTTT. Protein: CSAPQGLAGELFF.

The table lists this clonotype with a few counts. The CDR3 protein is CSGRSRAYNEQFF. The CDR3 nucleotides read TGCAGCGGGAGGAGCCGCGCCTACAATGAGCAGTTCTTC. V gene TRBV29-1 combines with J gene TRBJ2-1, with a possible D match to TRBD2 (5 bases). The CDR3 totals 13 residues. Germline V lookup: CDR1 SQVTM, CDR2 ANQGSEA. Trimming removed 7 bases at V and 2 bases at J, with 12 bases between.

There are many counts of this clonotype. The CDR3 DNA reads as TGTGCCAGCAGTGGCCGGGACAGAGAGACATTGAACACTGAAGCTTTCTTT. This codes for CASSGRDRETLNTEAFF. The chain employs TRBV2 and TRBJ1-1, with TRBD1 matching over 7 bases. The germline V gene has CDR1 SNHLY and CDR2 FYNNEI. This CDR3 is 17 amino acids long. Trimming cost V 4 bases and J 0 bases; bases outside gene matches: 11.

This clonotype was seen ten or more times. J is TRBJ2-7 and V is TRBV6-1; 8 nucleotides agree with TRBD1. V dropped 1 base and J dropped 5; count of bases not matched to a gene: 10. The germline CDR1 and CDR2 sequences are MNHNS and SASEGT. The CDR3 extends over 16 amino acids. The CDR3 here is CASSEVPGQGSHEQYF. CDR3 bases: TGTGCCAGCAGTGAAGTGCCTGGACAGGGTAGCCACGAGCAGTACTTC.

This clonotype was detected a few times. The CDR3 does not close with the conserved phenylalanine or tryptophan, likely indicating a read error. The chain recombines TRBV10-3 with TRBJ1-2, with D possibly being TRBD1 (5 bases). Germline loops: CDR1 ENHRY, CDR2 SYGVKD. The CDR3 has 14 amino acids. V lost 3 bases and J 4 bases, leaving 12 bases between the germline ends. CDR3 nucleotide sequence: TGTGCCATCAGTGAACAGACAGAAGGCTATGGCTACACCCTC. It encodes CAISEQTEGYGYTL.

This clonotype was seen many times. The chain employs TRBV11-1 and TRBJ2-1, with D possibly TRBD2 on 5 matching bases. Germline V gene data show CDR1 as SGHAT and CDR2 as FQDESV (reference sequence). This CDR3 comprises 15 residues. V gave up 7 bases and J gave up 5 bases, with 18 bases separating them. CDR3 DNA sequence: TGTGCCAGCAACCCTCTCCGGGGAAGCAACAATGAGCAGTTCTTC. This codes for CASNPLRGSNNEQFF. Drawing the rest from reference TRBV11-1 and TRBJ2-1, the complete variable domain is EAEVAQSPRYKITEKSQAVAFWCDPISGHATLYWYRQILGQGPELLVQFQDESVVDDSQLPKDRFSAERLKGVDSTLKIQPAELGDSAMYLCASNPLRGSNNEQFFGPGTRLTVL.

This clonotype appeared many times. The rearrangement joins TRBV18 to TRBJ1-4; no firm D call. The CDR3 covers 15 residues. The germline V gene has CDR1 KGHSH and CDR2 LQKENI. The germline V and J ends were trimmed by 6 bases and 6 bases, with 17 bases remaining between them. This chain's CDR3 is CASSSRTGLDEKLFF. The CDR3 nucleotides read TGTGCCAGCTCCTCCAGGACCGGTCTTGATGAAAAACTGTTTTTT.

The gene calls are TRBV27 and TRBJ2-5; 14 bases match TRBD2. CDR1 MNHEY and CDR2 SMNVEV come from the germline V gene (reference sequence). The CDR3 length is 16 residues. With 5 bases clipped from V and 7 bases from J, the junction kept 9 bases outside the gene matches. As DNA, the CDR3 is TGTGCCAGCAGTCCCTCGAGCGGACTAGCGGGAGGGACCCAGTACTTC. Its protein product is CASSPSSGLAGGTQYF.

This clonotype occurred many times. This chain connects TRBV27 to TRBJ1-1; D gene unclear. Germline V gene sequence: CDR1 MNHEY, CDR2 SMNVEV (reference sequence). CDR3 size: 14 residues. V was trimmed by 2 bases and J by 5 bases, leaving 12 bases between them. The CDR3 DNA sequence: TGTGCCAGCAGTTTAGATGGAGATTGGACTGAAGCTTTCTTT. Its translation: CASSLDGDWTEAFF.

V usage is TRBV4-1 and J usage is TRBJ2-5, with 12 bases that match TRBD1. The J segment lost 4 bases and the V segment lost 0 bases, leaving 6 bases of the junction unmatched. There are 17 residues in the CDR3. Per germline, CDR1 MGHRA and CDR2 YSYEKL. CDR3 in DNA: TGCGCCAGCAGCCAAGATGGGACAGGGGGCCTAGGAGAGACCCAGTACTTC. Protein sequence: CASSQDGTGGLGETQYF.

This clonotype was found many times. The chain couples TRBV30 to TRBJ2-3; TRBD2 matches at 7 bases. The germline V gene has CDR1 GTSNPN and CDR2 SVGIG (reference sequence). This CDR3 has 14 amino acids. The trim removed 0 bases at V and 2 bases at J, leaving 2 bases unmatched. The CDR3 loop is CAWSVAGYTDTQYF. The CDR3 bases are TGTGCCTGGAGTGTAGCGGGGTACACAGATACGCAGTATTTT.

The table lists this clonotype with many counts. The chain uses TRBV7-9 and TRBJ2-5; 9 nucleotides match TRBD1. The CDR3 consists of 15 residues. Germline V gene lookup returns CDR1 SEHNR and CDR2 FQNEAQ (reference sequence). With 5 bases clipped from V and 2 bases from J, the junction kept 6 bases outside the gene matches. This CDR3 is CASSPWDREQETQYF. The CDR3 DNA sequence: TGTGCCAGCAGCCCATGGGACAGGGAACAAGAGACCCAGTACTTC.

The V and J genes are TRBV13 and TRBJ2-7; D unresolved. CDR3 length: 12 residues. The V and J ends lost 4 bases and 6 bases respectively, with 10 bases between them. Germline-derived CDR1 and CDR2 are PRHDT and FYEKMQ (reference sequence). CDR3 bases: TGTGCCAGCAGCTCCCTAGGAAGCGAGCAGTACTTC. Amino acid sequence: CASSSLGSEQYF.

Of note for this clonotype: A read error may be the cause here, since a much bigger clone is one base away. This rearrangement joins TRBV29-1 to TRBJ2-5; 8 positions match TRBD1. The CDR3 totals 12 residues. The V gene's germline CDR1 is SQVTM and CDR2 ANQGSEA. V was pared by 4 bases and J by 5 bases, with 3 bases of the junction left unmatched. The CDR3 protein is CSVAGGAETQYF. For the CDR3, the DNA is TGCAGCGTTGCAGGGGGCGCGGAGACCCAGTACTTC.

This chain's CDR3 is CASSEGGAGEQFF. CDR3 DNA: TGTGCCAGTTCCGAGGGGGGAGCGGGAGAGCAGTTCTTC. V gene TRBV19 combines with J gene TRBJ2-1; a weak D match, TRBD2 (7 bases). Trimming removed 8 bases from V and 10 bases from J, with 18 bases in between. This CDR3 has 13 residues. CDR1 LNHDA and CDR2 SQIVND come from the germline V gene (reference sequence).

This clonotype was counted ten times or more. This rearrangement joins TRBV7-8 to TRBJ2-3, with TRBD2 matching 9 bases. This CDR3 spans 16 amino acids. The germline V gene encodes CDR1 SGHVS and CDR2 FQNEAQ. Trimming removed 3 bases from V and 1 base from J; junction bases left unmatched: 5. In DNA, the CDR3 is TGTGCCAGCAGCTTCAATAGCGGGGGAGGCACAGATACGCAGTATTTT. It yields the protein CASSFNSGGGTDTQYF. Together with reference TRBV7-8 and TRBJ2-3, the CDR3 gives the full variable domain: GAGVSQSPRYKVAKRGQDVALRCDPISGHVSLFWYQQALGQGPEFLTYFQNEAQLDKSGLPSDRFFAERPEGSVSTLKIQRTQQEDSAVYLCASSFNSGGGTDTQYFGPGTRLTVL.